Presented here are 28 T cell receptor beta chains from one specimen sequenced in a study of shared clonotypes between healthy human individuals. TCRdb's table, derived via immunoSEQ multiplex PCR, lists solely in-frame clones and lacks some. Seen here are some 2,000,000 clones, about 95% observed once, and the top ten hold 0.1% to 0.15%. Sequenced: naive CD4+ T cells sorted from blood. Regarding subset: CD45RA+ positively selected. These receptors came from a man younger than 30 in good health.

This clone was picked up one time. The chain recombines TRBV5-1 with TRBJ2-2; a possible D gene is TRBD1 (5 bases). Germline V gene sequence: CDR1 SGHRS, CDR2 YFSETQ. V lost 0 bases and J 5 bases, leaving 11 bases between the germline ends. CDR3 length: 15 residues. CDR3 sequence (DNA): TGCGCCAGCAGCTTGGTTGCAGGGCAAACCGGGGAGCTGTTTTTT. It encodes CASSLVAGQTGELFF.

The V call is TRBV9, the J call TRBJ2-4; D gene unclear. The CDR3 is 16 amino acids. V was clipped by 0 bases and J by 8 bases, with 18 bases between them. Germline loops: CDR1 SGDLS, CDR2 YYNGEE. The CDR3 sequence: CASSVASVGPWDIQYF. The CDR3 DNA is TGTGCCAGCAGCGTAGCATCGGTTGGGCCGTGGGACATTCAGTACTTC.

V and J are TRBV29-1 and TRBJ1-1; 10 positions agree with TRBD1. The germline V gene has CDR1 SQVTM and CDR2 ANQGSEA. V dropped 7 bases and J dropped 4; count of bases not matched to a gene: 15. CDR3 size: 16 residues. CDR3 residues: CSAQTGGATMGTEAFF. The CDR3 DNA is TGCAGCGCCCAGACAGGGGGCGCGACAATGGGCACTGAAGCTTTCTTT.

This sequence joins TRBV2 and TRBJ2-1, with a possible D match to TRBD2 (5 bases). From germline, CDR1 is SNHLY and CDR2 FYNNEI. The CDR3 contains 14 residues. Trimming took off 7 bases at V and 7 bases at J, with 17 bases between the two ends. The CDR3 spells CASNTGIPTNEQFF. DNA of the CDR3: TGTGCCAGCAACACCGGGATACCTACGAATGAGCAGTTCTTC. Supplemented by reference TRBV2 and TRBJ2-1, the full variable domain reads EPEVTQTPSHQVTQMGQEVILRCVPISNHLYFYWYRQILGQKVEFLVSFYNNEISEKSEIFDDQFSVERPDGSNFTLKIRSTKLEDSAMYFCASNTGIPTNEQFFGPGTRLTVL.

V usage is TRBV29-1 and J usage is TRBJ2-5; no clear D gene. Germline CDR1 reads SQVTM; CDR2 reads ANQGSEA. Deletions cut 7 bases from V and 5 bases from J, with 14 bases between. The CDR3 loop spans 12 amino acids. The CDR3 region has the DNA TGCAGCGCGTCGAACAGCGTGGAGACCCAGTACTTC. The encoded protein is CSASNSVETQYF.

The CDR3, as DNA: TGTGCCAGCAGTTACCACAGGGTTAGCAATCAGCCCCAGCATTTT. This codes for CASSYHRVSNQPQHF. The chain employs TRBV6-5 and TRBJ1-5; a possible D gene is TRBD1 (6 bases). The CDR3 extends over 15 amino acids. The ends were cut back, 2 bases at V and 0 bases at J, with 8 bases in the middle. Germline V gene lookup returns CDR1 MNHEY and CDR2 SVGAGI.

The V gene is TRBV4-1, the J gene TRBJ1-4; tentative D call: TRBD1 (5 bases). Trimming removed 1 base at V and 6 bases at J, with 9 bases between. Germline V gives CDR1 MGHRA, CDR2 YSYEKL. CDR3 length: 14 amino acids. CDR3 sequence reads: CASSQGTSYEKLFF. In DNA, the CDR3 is TGCGCCAGCAGCCAAGGGACATCTTATGAAAAACTGTTTTTT.

V and J are TRBV28 and TRBJ2-5, with D tentatively TRBD2 (6 bases). The CDR3 runs 15 residues. Germline V gives CDR1 MDHEN, CDR2 SYDVKM. Deletions cut 6 bases from V and 2 bases from J, with 16 bases between. The CDR3 DNA follows: TGTGCCAGCAGCCCCCTCTGGGAGGAGCAAGAGACCCAGTACTTC. Translating it yields CASSPLWEEQETQYF. Full variable domain (missing parts from reference TRBV28 and TRBJ2-5): DVKVTQSSRYLVKRTGEKVFLECVQDMDHENMFWYRQDPGLGLRLIYFSYDVKMKEKGDIPEGYSVSREKKERFSLILESASTNQTSMYLCASSPLWEEQETQYFGPGTRLLVL.

About this clone: Other DNA sequences in the same sample also yield this CDR3. The chain employs TRBV19 and TRBJ1-6; 7 nucleotides agree with TRBD1. The CDR3 runs 14 residues. Trimming removed 3 bases from V and 6 bases from J; junction bases left unmatched: 2. CDR1 is LNHDA, CDR2 SQIVND, per germline (reference sequence). The chain's CDR3 is CASSIPGGNSPLHF. The CDR3 region has the DNA TGTGCCAGTAGTATTCCAGGGGGTAATTCACCCCTCCACTTT.

For this clone: A read error may account for a junction end that differs from germline. This sequence joins TRBV6-5 and TRBJ1-1; D remains ambiguous. The CDR3 has 16 amino acids. Germline CDR1 is MNHEY and CDR2 is SVGAGI. DNA of the CDR3: TGTGCCAGCAGTTACTCCCGATTCCCCGAGTTTTTTGCGTCTTCCTTT. This gives the protein CASSYSRFPEFFASSF.

This chain connects TRBV5-4 to TRBJ2-5, with 13 bases lining up with TRBD2. The CDR3 loop spans 16 amino acids. The V gene's germline CDR1 is SGHNT and CDR2 YYREEE (reference sequence). With V trimmed by 4 bases and J by 1 base, 4 bases remained unmatched. The CDR3 region is CASSARTSGGQETQYF. The CDR3 nucleotides are TGTGCCAGCAGCGCCCGGACTAGCGGGGGCCAAGAGACCCAGTACTTC.

Of note for this clone: Other DNA sequences within the sample encode an identical CDR3. V gene TRBV6-5 combines with J gene TRBJ2-7; D may be TRBD2 (5 bases). Trimming left V 5 bases short and J 2 bases short, with 7 bases between. CDR3 length equals 12 residues. Germline assignment: CDR1 MNHEY and CDR2 SVGAGI. In DNA, the CDR3 is TGTGCCAGCAGTACGGGGACCTACGAGCAGTACTTC. Its protein product is CASSTGTYEQYF.

Points on this clone: Different DNA sequences within this sample yield the same CDR3. This rearrangement joins TRBV18 to TRBJ1-6; 7 nucleotides match TRBD1. After removal of 2 bases from V and 7 bases from J, the junction contained 2 bases not matched to a gene. From germline, CDR1 is KGHSH and CDR2 LQKENI. The CDR3 has 14 amino acids. The CDR3 DNA is TGTGCCAGCTCACCAACAGGGGACAATTCACCCCTCCACTTT. This gives the protein CASSPTGDNSPLHF. The entire variable domain, with the rest obtained from reference TRBV18 and TRBJ1-6, is as follows: NAGVMQNPRHLVRRRGQEARLRCSPMKGHSHVYWYRQLPEEGLKFMVYLQKENIIDESGMPKERFSAEFPKEGPSILRIQQVVRGDSAAYFCASSPTGDNSPLHFGNGTRLTVT.

The chain combines TRBV9 with TRBJ1-3; D not resolved. Trimming shortened V by 3 bases and J by 1 base, and 11 bases separated the two germline ends. Germline V gene sequence: CDR1 SGDLS, CDR2 YYNGEE. CDR3 size: 15 residues. As DNA, the CDR3 is TGTGCCAGCAGCGCGGACGGGGTGTCTGGAAACACCATATATTTT. Protein: CASSADGVSGNTIYF.

The rearrangement joins TRBV19 to TRBJ1-1, with 11 bases lining up with TRBD1. V lost 6 bases, J lost 0 bases, and 3 bases stayed unmatched. Germline V gene lookup returns CDR1 LNHDA and CDR2 SQIVND (reference sequence). The CDR3 totals 15 residues. The CDR3, as DNA: TGTGCCAGTAGACGGGGACAGGGGGTGAACACTGAAGCTTTCTTT. Amino acids: CASRRGQGVNTEAFF.

The CDR3 loop reads CASSLERFTRGTSNYGYTF. CDR3 DNA sequence: TGTGCCAGCAGCTTAGAGCGGTTCACTAGGGGAACGTCTAACTATGGCTACACCTTC. This chain links TRBV7-2 with TRBJ1-2; D may be TRBD1 (5 bases). CDR3 length: 19 amino acids. Germline CDR1 is SGHTA and CDR2 is FQGNSA. V lost 1 base and J 0 bases, leaving 21 bases between the germline ends.

This CDR3 reads CASRSHRGMNNSPLHF. The CDR3 DNA reads as TGTGCAAGTCGATCTCACAGGGGTATGAATAATTCACCCCTCCACTTT. This chain links TRBV12-2 with TRBJ1-6; the table calls TRBD1, which could not be checked here. TRBV12-2 is deemed a pseudogene. The CDR3 has 16 residues.

The rearrangement uses TRBV27 and TRBJ1-2, with 9 bases lining up with TRBD1. The trim removed 6 bases at V and 4 bases at J, leaving 6 bases unmatched. The CDR3 runs 14 residues. CDR1 and CDR2 (germline): MNHEY, SMNVEV (reference sequence). CDR3 loop: CASRFLGQGYGYTF. Written as DNA, the CDR3 is TGTGCCAGCAGATTCCTGGGACAGGGCTATGGCTACACCTTC.

V gene TRBV25-1 combines with J gene TRBJ1-1; a possible D gene is TRBD1 (5 bases). This CDR3 is built from 16 residues. Looked up from germline, CDR1 is MGHDK and CDR2 is SYGVNS. The V end lost 2 bases, the J end lost 3 bases, and 16 bases lay between the germline ends. The CDR3 DNA is TGTGCCAGCAGTGAAAGGCGGGGCTCTACCGACACTGAAGCTTTCTTT. Translation: CASSERRGSTDTEAFF. Drawing the rest from reference TRBV25-1 and TRBJ1-1, the complete variable domain is EADIYQTPRYLVIGTGKKITLECSQTMGHDKMYWYQQDPGMELHLIHYSYGVNSTEKGDLSSESTVSRIRTEHFPLTLESARPSHTSQYLCASSERRGSTDTEAFFGQGTRLTVV.

The chain joins TRBV5-6 to TRBJ2-3; tentatively, D is TRBD2 (5 bases). Trimming pared 4 bases from V and 3 bases from J, leaving 15 bases between. The germline CDR1 and CDR2 sequences are SGHDT and YYEEEE. The CDR3 runs 15 residues. The CDR3 DNA sequence: TGTGCCAGCAGCCCGAACGGAGCGGCGACAGATACGCAGTATTTT. Protein sequence: CASSPNGAATDTQYF.

The chain recombines TRBV30 with TRBJ1-1; D is unresolved. Germline CDR1 is GTSNPN and CDR2 is SVGIG (reference sequence). V was cut by 5 bases and J by 7 bases, with 14 bases left in between. This CDR3 region has 12 residues. The CDR3 nucleotides read TGTGCCTGGGCCCGCGCGGCGGTTGAAGCTTTCTTT. Its translation is CAWARAAVEAFF.

CDR3 region: CASSMRNEQFF. In DNA, the CDR3 is TGTGCCAGTAGTATGAGGAATGAGCAGTTCTTC. The rearrangement joins TRBV19 to TRBJ2-1, with no clear D. Germline CDR1 and CDR2: LNHDA and SQIVND (reference sequence). This CDR3 spans 11 amino acids. Trimming took off 3 bases at V and 7 bases at J, with 4 bases between the two ends. Variable domain in full (rest from reference TRBV19 and TRBJ2-1): DGGITQSPKYLFRKEGQNVTLSCEQNLNHDAMYWYRQDPGQGLRLIYYSQIVNDFQKGDIAEGYSVSREKKESFPLTVTSAQKNPTAFYLCASSMRNEQFFGPGTRLTVL.

The chain is built from TRBV2 and TRBJ2-3, with TRBD2 matching over 7 bases. The CDR3 runs 15 residues. The V gene's germline CDR1 is SNHLY and CDR2 FYNNEI. The V and J ends lost 7 bases and 1 base, in that order; junction bases with no gene match: 8. Here the CDR3 DNA reads TGTGCCAGCAAAGCCCGAAGCGGGGGCACAGATACGCAGTATTTT. Residues: CASKARSGGTDTQYF.

The chain is built from TRBV2 and TRBJ1-5; D perhaps matches TRBD1 (6 bases). The CDR3 runs to 16 residues. Germline lookup yields CDR1 SNHLY and CDR2 FYNNEI. V lost 2 bases and J 1 base, leaving 12 bases between the germline ends. CDR3 DNA sequence: TGTGCCAGCAGTGAACAGGGGTCTCTAAGCAATCAGCCCCAGCATTTT. Protein sequence: CASSEQGSLSNQPQHF. Full variable domain (outside the CDR3, taken from reference TRBV2 and TRBJ1-5): EPEVTQTPSHQVTQMGQEVILRCVPISNHLYFYWYRQILGQKVEFLVSFYNNEISEKSEIFDDQFSVERPDGSNFTLKIRSTKLEDSAMYFCASSEQGSLSNQPQHFGDGTRLSIL.

V is TRBV4-3 and J is TRBJ2-3; 11 positions match TRBD2. The CDR3 consists of 19 residues. CDR1 and CDR2 from the germline V gene are LGHNA and YSLEER. The V segment lost 0 bases and the J segment 2 bases; nucleotides outside the gene matches: 10. As DNA, the CDR3 is TGCGCCAGCAGCCAAGATGGGGCTAGCGGGAGGATCCCCACAGATACGCAGTATTTT. As protein: CASSQDGASGRIPTDTQYF.

V gene TRBV11-2 combines with J gene TRBJ1-3; a possible D gene is TRBD1 (5 bases). The CDR3 totals 16 residues. Germline assignment: CDR1 SGHAT and CDR2 FQNNGV. Trimming cost V 1 base and J 3 bases, with 13 bases left between them. The CDR3 is CASSLASAGSGNTIYF. The DNA for the CDR3 is TGTGCCAGCAGCTTAGCATCAGCAGGGAGTGGAAACACCATATATTTT.

The V and J genes are TRBV2 and TRBJ1-2; D gene unclear. Trimming removed 3 bases at V and 4 bases at J, with 12 bases between. Germline V gene lookup returns CDR1 SNHLY and CDR2 FYNNEI. The CDR3 is 14 amino acids. The CDR3 loop is CASSEISESYGYTF. The CDR3 DNA reads as TGTGCCAGCAGTGAGATCAGTGAAAGCTATGGCTACACCTTC.

The DNA for the CDR3 is TGTGCCAGCAGCGTAGGCGGGAACGGCTATAATTCACCCCTCCACTTT. Protein sequence: CASSVGGNGYNSPLHF. J is TRBJ1-6 and V is TRBV9; D gene ambiguous. Germline values: CDR1 SGDLS, CDR2 YYNGEE. The CDR3 contains 16 residues. Trimming took off 0 bases at V and 3 bases at J, with 10 bases between the two ends. The whole variable domain, filled in from reference TRBV9 and TRBJ1-6, reads DSGVTQTPKHLITATGQRVTLRCSPRSGDLSVYWYQQSLDQGLQFLIQYYNGEERAKGNILERFSAQQFPDLHSELNLSSLELGDSALYFCASSVGGNGYNSPLHFGNGTRLTVT.